The TCR beta chain described here comes from a study of T cells in Graves' hyperthyroidism and ophthalmopathy. CDR3 length: 16 amino acids. Germline lookup yields CDR1 SNHLY and CDR2 FYNNEI. V was pared by 7 bases and J by 7 bases, with 20 bases between. TCR beta CDR3 region amplification was performed from RNA transcripts. When the TCR CDR3 underwent first-round RT-PCR, the HTBI primer set was used. TCRdb ran MiXCR on the multiplex PCR reads and lists one entry per CDR3 protein. Among about 480,000 distinct CDR3 sequences, 24% were seen once, and the ten largest hold about 10%. Ten or more counts support this clonotype. Its antigen is as yet unknown. Findings and limits, study-wide: Ophthalmopathy and stable hyperthyroidism were told apart by a 13 V-J model.

The sequenced sample was blood. This clonotype was obtained from a woman aged 25 to 39 with Graves' ophthalmopathy. This chain joins TRBV2 and TRBJ1-6; D not resolved. CDR3 sequence reads: CASMTLNALLNSPLHF. CDR3 coding DNA: TGTGCCAGCATGACGCTTAATGCGTTGTTAAATTCACCCCTCCACTTT.